This T cell receptor (beta chain) was sequenced in a study of blood T cells in healthy people across ages. A second PCR of about 6 to 12 cycles used a sample-barcoded 5' primer and a J-beta primer mix. Via MiXCR, TCRdb re-called the 5' RACE reads, giving one row per CDR3 protein. Here the sample spans around 1,900,000 distinct CDR3 sequences, roughly two fifths being singletons. CDR1 MDHEN and CDR2 SYDVKM come from the germline V gene. The CDR3 runs to 14 residues. Sequenced: blood. The rearrangement links TRBV28 to TRBJ2-1; D is possibly TRBD2 (5 bases). TRBJ2-7 matches the DNA end more closely, so the J call is doubtful. The sequence derives from a human donor in good health. CDR3 sequence (DNA): TGTGCCAGCAGTTTATTGGGCACCCGGAGGGAGCAGTACTTC. Its translation is CASSLLGTRREQYF.